Given below is one TCR beta chain in context. The same CDR3 arises from other DNA sequences in this sample as well. This CDR3 comprises 13 residues. V lost 2 bases, J lost 0 bases, and 5 bases lay in between. Germline V gene lookup returns CDR1 SGHRS and CDR2 YFSETQ. The sample originates from a study of blood T cell repertoires in COVID-19. Study-level information: PBMCs, B-cell-depleted T cells, or T cells were the source of the cDNA or gDNA that made up the material.

As originally analysed: Estimates of nucleated cell counts were drawn from the amplification of reference gene primers. Measured with immunoSEQ multiplex PCR; TCRdb has only the in-frame clones, and not every one. V, J and clone size are those of that table, while D and trimming were read from the DNA. Of around 330,000 clones detected, around 87% appear once; the ten largest clones hold roughly 4%. This chain links TRBV5-1 with TRBJ1-1; D remains ambiguous. Material: peripheral blood. This clonotype was obtained from a woman between 45 and 65 years old with active or convalescent COVID-19. This chain's CDR3 is CASSLTVNTEAFF. CDR3 DNA: TGCGCCAGCAGCTTAACAGTGAACACTGAAGCTTTCTTT.